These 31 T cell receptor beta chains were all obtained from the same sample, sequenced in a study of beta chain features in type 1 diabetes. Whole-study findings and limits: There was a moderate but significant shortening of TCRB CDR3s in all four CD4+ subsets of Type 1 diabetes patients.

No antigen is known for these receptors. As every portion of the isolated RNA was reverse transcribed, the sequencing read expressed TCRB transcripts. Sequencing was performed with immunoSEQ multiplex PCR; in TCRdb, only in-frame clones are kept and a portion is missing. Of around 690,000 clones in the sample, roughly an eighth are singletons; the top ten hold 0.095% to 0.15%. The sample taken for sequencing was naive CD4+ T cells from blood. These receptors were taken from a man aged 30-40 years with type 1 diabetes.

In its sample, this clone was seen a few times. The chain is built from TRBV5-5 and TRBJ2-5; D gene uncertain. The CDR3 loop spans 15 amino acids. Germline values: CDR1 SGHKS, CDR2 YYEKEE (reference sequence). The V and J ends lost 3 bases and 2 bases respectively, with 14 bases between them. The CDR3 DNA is TGTGCCAGCAGCTCCCCTCCGCACCGACAAGAGACCCAGTACTTC. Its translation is CASSSPPHRQETQYF.

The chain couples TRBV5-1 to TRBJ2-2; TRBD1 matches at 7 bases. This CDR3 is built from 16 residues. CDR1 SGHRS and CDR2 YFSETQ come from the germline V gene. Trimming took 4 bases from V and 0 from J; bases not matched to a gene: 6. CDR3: CASSLRTGANTGELFF. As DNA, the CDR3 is TGCGCCAGCAGCCTAAGGACAGGCGCGAACACCGGGGAGCTGTTTTTT.

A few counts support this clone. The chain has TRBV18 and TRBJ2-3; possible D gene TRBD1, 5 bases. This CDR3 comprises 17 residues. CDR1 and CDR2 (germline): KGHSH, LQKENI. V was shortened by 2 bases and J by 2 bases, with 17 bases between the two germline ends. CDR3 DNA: TGTGCCAGCTCACCAATGGAGAAGCAAGGGGCCACAGATACGCAGTATTTT. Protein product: CASSPMEKQGATDTQYF.

The CDR3 DNA reads TGTGCCAGCAGCCCGTCTTGGGACTTCGAAAACACCATATATTTT. It specifies CASSPSWDFENTIYF. The rearrangement joins TRBV9 to TRBJ1-3, with a possible D match to TRBD1 (5 bases). Trimming left V 4 bases short and J 6 bases short, with 17 bases between. CDR3 length equals 15 residues. Germline V CDR1 and CDR2: SGDLS, YYNGEE.

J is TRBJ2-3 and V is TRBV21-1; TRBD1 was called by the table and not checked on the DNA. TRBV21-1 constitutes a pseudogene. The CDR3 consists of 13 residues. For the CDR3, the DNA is TGTGCCCCTGACAGGGCCCCCACAGATACGCAGTATTTT. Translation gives CAPDRAPTDTQYF.

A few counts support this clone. CDR3 region: CAWSAWDLGGEQYF. The CDR3 bases are TGTGCCTGGAGTGCTTGGGACCTCGGGGGCGAGCAGTACTTC. V is TRBV30 and J is TRBJ2-7, with a possible D match to TRBD2 (6 bases). Looked up from germline, CDR1 is GTSNPN and CDR2 is SVGIG (reference sequence). The CDR3 is 14 amino acids. Trimming took off 1 base at V and 6 bases at J, with 16 bases between the two ends. Filled out from reference TRBV30 and TRBJ2-7, the complete variable domain reads SQTIHQWPATLVQPVGSPLSLECTVEGTSNPNLYWYRQAAGRGLQLLFYSVGIGQISSEVPQNLSASRPQDRQFILSSKKLLLSDSGFYLCAWSAWDLGGEQYFGPGTRLTVT.

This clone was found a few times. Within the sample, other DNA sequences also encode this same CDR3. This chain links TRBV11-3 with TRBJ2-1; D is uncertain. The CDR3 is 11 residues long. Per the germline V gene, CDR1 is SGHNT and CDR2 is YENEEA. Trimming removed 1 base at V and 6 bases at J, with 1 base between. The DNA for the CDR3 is TGTGCCAGCAGCTTAGTCAATGAGCAGTTCTTC. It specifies CASSLVNEQFF.

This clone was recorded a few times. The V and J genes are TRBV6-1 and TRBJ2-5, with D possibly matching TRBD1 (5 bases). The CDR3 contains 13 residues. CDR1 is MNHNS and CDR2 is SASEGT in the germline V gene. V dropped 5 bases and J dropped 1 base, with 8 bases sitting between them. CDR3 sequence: CASSKTVQETQYF. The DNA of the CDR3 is TGTGCCAGCAGTAAGACAGTCCAAGAGACCCAGTACTTC.

The CDR3 DNA sequence: TGTGCCAGCAGCTTGGCAGGGGGCCTCTATGGCTACACCTTC. Its translation is CASSLAGGLYGYTF. This chain uses TRBV7-9 with TRBJ1-2; TRBD1 agrees at 8 bases. The junction had 4 bases not matched to a gene; V was cut back by 3 bases and J by 4 bases. From germline, CDR1 is SEHNR and CDR2 FQNEAQ (reference sequence). The CDR3 length is 14 residues.

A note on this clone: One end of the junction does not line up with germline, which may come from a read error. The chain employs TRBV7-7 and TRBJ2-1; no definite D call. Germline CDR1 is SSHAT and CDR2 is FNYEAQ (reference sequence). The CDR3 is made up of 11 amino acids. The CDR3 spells CASSLGNEQFF. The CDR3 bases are TGTGCTAGCAGCCTTGGGAATGAGCAGTTCTTC.

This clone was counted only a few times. Written as DNA, the CDR3 is TGTGCCTGGAGTGGGGGTAACGATCAGCCCCAGCATTTT. Translated: CAWSGGNDQPQHF. The rearrangement uses TRBV30 and TRBJ1-5; D gene ambiguous. The V gene's germline CDR1 is GTSNPN and CDR2 SVGIG (reference sequence). The V end was cut by 1 base, the J end by 5 bases, with 9 bases between. The CDR3 runs to 13 residues.

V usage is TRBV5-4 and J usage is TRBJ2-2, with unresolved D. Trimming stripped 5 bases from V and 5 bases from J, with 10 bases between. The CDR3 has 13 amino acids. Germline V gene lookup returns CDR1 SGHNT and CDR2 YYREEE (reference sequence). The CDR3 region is CASSGGKTGELFF. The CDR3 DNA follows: TGTGCCAGCAGTGGTGGTAAGACCGGGGAGCTGTTTTTT.

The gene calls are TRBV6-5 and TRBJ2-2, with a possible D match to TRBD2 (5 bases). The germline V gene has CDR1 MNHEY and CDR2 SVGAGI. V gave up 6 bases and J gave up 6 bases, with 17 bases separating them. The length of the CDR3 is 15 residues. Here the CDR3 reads CASRRPPGIAGELFF. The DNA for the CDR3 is TGTGCCAGCAGACGCCCCCCGGGGATAGCCGGGGAGCTGTTTTTT.

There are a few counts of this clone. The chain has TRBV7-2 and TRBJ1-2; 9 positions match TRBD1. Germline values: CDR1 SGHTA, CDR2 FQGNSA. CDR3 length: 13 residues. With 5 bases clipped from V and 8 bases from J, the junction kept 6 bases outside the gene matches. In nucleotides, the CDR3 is TGTGCCAGCAGCCCAGGACAGGGGCCGGGCTACACCTTC. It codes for CASSPGQGPGYTF. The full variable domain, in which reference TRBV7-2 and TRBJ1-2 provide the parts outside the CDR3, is GAGVSQSPSNKVTEKGKDVELRCDPISGHTALYWYRQSLGQGLEFLIYFQGNSAPDKSGLPSDRFSAERTGGSVSTLTIQRTQQEDSAVYLCASSPGQGPGYTFGSGTRLTVV.

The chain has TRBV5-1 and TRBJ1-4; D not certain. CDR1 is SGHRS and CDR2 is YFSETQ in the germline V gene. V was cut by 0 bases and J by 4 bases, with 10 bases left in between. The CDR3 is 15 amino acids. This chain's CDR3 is CASSLVAGFNEKLFF. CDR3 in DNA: TGCGCCAGCAGCTTGGTAGCAGGTTTTAATGAAAAACTGTTTTTT.

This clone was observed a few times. CDR3 region: CASSYLLNNEQFF. CDR3 nucleotide sequence: TGTGCCAGCAGTTACTTACTCAACAATGAGCAGTTCTTC. The J gene is TRBJ2-1, the V gene TRBV6-5; D not certain. In germline, CDR1 is MNHEY, CDR2 SVGAGI. This CDR3 comprises 13 residues. The ends were cut back, 1 base at V and 5 bases at J, with 6 bases in the middle.

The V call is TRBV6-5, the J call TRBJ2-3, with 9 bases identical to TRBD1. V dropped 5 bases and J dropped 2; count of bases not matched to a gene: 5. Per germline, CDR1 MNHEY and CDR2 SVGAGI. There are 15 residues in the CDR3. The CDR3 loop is CASSPRDRDTDTQYF. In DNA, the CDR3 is TGTGCCAGCAGTCCGCGGGACAGGGACACAGATACGCAGTATTTT.

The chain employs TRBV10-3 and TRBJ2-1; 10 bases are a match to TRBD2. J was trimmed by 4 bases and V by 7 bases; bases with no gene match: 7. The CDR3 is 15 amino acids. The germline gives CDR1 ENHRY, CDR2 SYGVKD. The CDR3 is CAITPTSGDYNEQFF. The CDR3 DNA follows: TGTGCCATCACCCCCACTAGCGGGGATTACAATGAGCAGTTCTTC.

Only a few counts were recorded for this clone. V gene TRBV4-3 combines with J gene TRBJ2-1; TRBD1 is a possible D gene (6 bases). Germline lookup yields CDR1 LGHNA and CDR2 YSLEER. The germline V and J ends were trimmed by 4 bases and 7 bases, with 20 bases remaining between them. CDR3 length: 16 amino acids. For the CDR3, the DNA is TGCGCCAGCAGCCGAGGGGCAGGGGACCCTGGGAATGAGCAGTTCTTC. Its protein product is CASSRGAGDPGNEQFF.

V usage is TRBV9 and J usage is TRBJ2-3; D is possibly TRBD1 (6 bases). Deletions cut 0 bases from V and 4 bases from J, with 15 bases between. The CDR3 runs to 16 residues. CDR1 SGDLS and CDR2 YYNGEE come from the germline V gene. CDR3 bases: TGTGCCAGCAGCGTAGGGTCCAGGGGTGGGCCAGATACGCAGTATTTT. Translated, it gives CASSVGSRGGPDTQYF.

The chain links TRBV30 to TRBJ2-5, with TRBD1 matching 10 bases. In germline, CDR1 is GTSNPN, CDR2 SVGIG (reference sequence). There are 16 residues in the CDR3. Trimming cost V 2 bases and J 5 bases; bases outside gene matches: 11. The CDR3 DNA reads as TGTGCCTGGAGTCTAACTCCGACAGGGGGCGGGGAGACCCAGTACTTC. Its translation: CAWSLTPTGGGETQYF.

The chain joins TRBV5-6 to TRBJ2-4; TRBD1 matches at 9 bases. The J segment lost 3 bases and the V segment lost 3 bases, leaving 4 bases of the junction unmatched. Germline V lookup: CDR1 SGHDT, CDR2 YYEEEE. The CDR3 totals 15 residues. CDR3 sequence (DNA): TGTGCCAGCAGCTCCTACAGGGGGCTCAAAAACATTCAGTACTTC. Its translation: CASSSYRGLKNIQYF.

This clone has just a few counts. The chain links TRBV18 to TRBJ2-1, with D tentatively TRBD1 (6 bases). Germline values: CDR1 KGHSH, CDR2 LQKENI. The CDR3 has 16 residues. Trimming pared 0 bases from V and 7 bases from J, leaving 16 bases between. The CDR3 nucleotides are TGTGCCAGCTCACCACCGTCAGGGGCCCGGACAAATGAGCAGTTCTTC. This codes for CASSPPSGARTNEQFF.

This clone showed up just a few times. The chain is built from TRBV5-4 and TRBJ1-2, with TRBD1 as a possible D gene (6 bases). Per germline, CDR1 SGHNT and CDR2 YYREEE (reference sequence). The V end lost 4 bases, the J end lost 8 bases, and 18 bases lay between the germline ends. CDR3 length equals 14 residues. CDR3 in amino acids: CASSPTVRGEGYTF. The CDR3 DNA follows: TGTGCCAGCAGCCCCACCGTCAGGGGCGAAGGCTACACCTTC.

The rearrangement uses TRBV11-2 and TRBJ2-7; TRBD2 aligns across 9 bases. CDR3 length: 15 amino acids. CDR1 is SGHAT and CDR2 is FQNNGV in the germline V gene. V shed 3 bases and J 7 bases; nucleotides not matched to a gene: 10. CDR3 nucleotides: TGTGCCAGCAGCTTTACCGGGACTAGCTCGCGTGAGCAGTACTTC. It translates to CASSFTGTSSREQYF.

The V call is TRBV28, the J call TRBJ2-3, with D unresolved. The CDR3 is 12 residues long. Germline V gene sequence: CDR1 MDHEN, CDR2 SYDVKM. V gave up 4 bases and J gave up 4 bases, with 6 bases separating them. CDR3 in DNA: TGTGCCAGCAGTTCCCCCCCAGATACGCAGTATTTT. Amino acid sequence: CASSSPPDTQYF.

CDR3 loop: CASSINVVATNEKLFF. The DNA for the CDR3 is TGTGCCAGCAGCATAAACGTTGTTGCAACTAATGAAAAACTGTTTTTT. V is TRBV13 and J is TRBJ1-4; no firm D call. Germline CDR1 and CDR2: PRHDT and FYEKMQ (reference sequence). This CDR3 has 16 residues. Trimming took 5 bases from V and 0 from J, leaving 13 bases between them.

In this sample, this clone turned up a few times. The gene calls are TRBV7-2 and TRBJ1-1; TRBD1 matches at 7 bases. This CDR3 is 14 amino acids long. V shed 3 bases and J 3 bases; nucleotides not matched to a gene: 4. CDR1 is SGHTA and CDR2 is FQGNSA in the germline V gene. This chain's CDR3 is CASSFGQAYTEAFF. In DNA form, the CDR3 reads TGTGCCAGCAGCTTCGGACAGGCGTACACTGAAGCTTTCTTT.

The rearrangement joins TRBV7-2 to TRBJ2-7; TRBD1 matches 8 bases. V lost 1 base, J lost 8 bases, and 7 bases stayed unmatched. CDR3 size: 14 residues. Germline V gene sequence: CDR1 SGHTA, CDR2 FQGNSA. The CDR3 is CASSLGDRGVQQYF. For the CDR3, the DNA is TGTGCCAGCAGCTTAGGAGACAGGGGAGTCCAGCAGTACTTC.

CDR3 bases: TGTGCCAGCAGCCCCTTTGACATTCAGTACTTC. Translation: CASSPFDIQYF. This chain joins TRBV6-5 and TRBJ2-4; D gene unclear. The germline gives CDR1 MNHEY, CDR2 SVGAGI. The length of the CDR3 is 11 residues. The V end was cut by 6 bases, the J end by 8 bases, with 8 bases between.

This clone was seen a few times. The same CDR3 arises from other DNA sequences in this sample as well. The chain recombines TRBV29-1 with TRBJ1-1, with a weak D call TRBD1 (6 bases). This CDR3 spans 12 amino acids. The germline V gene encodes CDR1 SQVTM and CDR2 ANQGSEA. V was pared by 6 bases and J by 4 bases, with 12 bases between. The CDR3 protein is CSVQGWGTEAFF. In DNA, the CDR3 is TGCAGCGTACAGGGATGGGGCACTGAAGCTTTCTTT. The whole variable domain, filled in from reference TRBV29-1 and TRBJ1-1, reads SAVISQKPSRDICQRGTSLTIQCQVDSQVTMMFWYRQQPGQSLTLIATANQGSEATYESGFVIDKFPISRPNLTFSTLTVSNMSPEDSSIYLCSVQGWGTEAFFGQGTRLTVV.